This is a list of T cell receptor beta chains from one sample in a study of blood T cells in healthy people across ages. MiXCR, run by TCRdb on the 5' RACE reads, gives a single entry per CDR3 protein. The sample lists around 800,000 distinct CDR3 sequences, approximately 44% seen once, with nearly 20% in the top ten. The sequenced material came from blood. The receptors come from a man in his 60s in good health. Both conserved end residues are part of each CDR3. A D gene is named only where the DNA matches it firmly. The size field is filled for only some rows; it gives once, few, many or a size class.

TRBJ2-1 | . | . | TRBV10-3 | TGTGCCATCAGTGCAAGCGGGCAAGAGACCCAGTTCTTC | CAISASGQETQFF
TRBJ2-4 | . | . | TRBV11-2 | TGTGCCAGCAGCTTAGTCAGAAGTAACATTCAGTACTTC | CASSLVRSNIQYF
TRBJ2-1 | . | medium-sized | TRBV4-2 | TGTGCCAGCAGCCAAGAACGTCTTTATGAGCAGTTCTTC | CASSQERLYEQFF
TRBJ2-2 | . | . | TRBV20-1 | TGCAGTGCTAGAGATAGGTACACCGGGGAGCTGTTTTTT | CSARDRYTGELFF
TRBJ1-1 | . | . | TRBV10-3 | TGTGCCATCAGTGAGAAGCAGGTGATCCAAACCGAAGCTTTCTTT | CAISEKQVIQTEAFF
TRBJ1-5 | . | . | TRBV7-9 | TGTGCCAGCAGCTTAGACGGCCTGATCAATCAGCCCCAGCATTTT | CASSLDGLINQPQHF
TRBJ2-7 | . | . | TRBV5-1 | TGCGCCAGCAGCGCCCGGGACCGCGGCGAGCAGTACTTC | CASSARDRGEQYF
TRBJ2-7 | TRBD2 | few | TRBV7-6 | TGTGCCAGCAGCTTAGCGACTGGGACTAGCGGACCCTCCTACGAGCAGTACTTC | CASSLATGTSGPSYEQYF
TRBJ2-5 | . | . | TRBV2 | TGTGCCAGCAAAGACACGGGCCAGTACTTC | CASKDTGQYF
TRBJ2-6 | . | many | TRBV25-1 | TGTGCCAGCAGTGAGTCTGGGCGGGACTCTGGGGCCAACGTCCTGACTTTC | CASSESGRDSGANVLTF
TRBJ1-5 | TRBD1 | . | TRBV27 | TGTGCCAGCAGCCTCGGGACAGCTGGCCAGCCCCAGCATTTT | CASSLGTAGQPQHF
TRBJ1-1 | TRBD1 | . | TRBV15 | TGTGCCACCAGCCCGGGACAGCTGAACACTGAAGCTTTCTTT | CATSPGQLNTEAFF
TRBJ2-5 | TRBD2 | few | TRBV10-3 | TGTGCCGGATCGGACGGAGGGACTAAGCAGTACTTC | CAGSDGGTKQYF
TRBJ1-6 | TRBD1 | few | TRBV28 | TGTGCCAGCAATCCCCGGACAGGGGGGTCACCCCTCCACTTT | CASNPRTGGSPLHF
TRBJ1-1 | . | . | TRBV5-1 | TGCGCCAGCAGCTTGGGGCAGGACAACACTGAAGCTTTCTTT | CASSLGQDNTEAFF
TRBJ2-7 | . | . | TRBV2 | TGTGCCAGCATGGCGTACAATGAGCAGTACTTC | CASMAYNEQYF
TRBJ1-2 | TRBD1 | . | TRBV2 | TGTGCCGGCAGTGAAGCCGGGCCAGGGGGTGGCTATGGCTACACCTTC | CAGSEAGPGGGYGYTF
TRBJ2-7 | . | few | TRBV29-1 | TGCAGCGTTTCTCGAGGACGCCTCTACGAGCAGTACTTC | CSVSRGRLYEQYF
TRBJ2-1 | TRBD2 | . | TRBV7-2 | TGTGCCAGCAGCTTAAATAGCGGGGGAAACAATGAGCAGTTCTTC | CASSLNSGGNNEQFF
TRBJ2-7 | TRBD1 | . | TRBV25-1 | TGTGCCAGCAGTGAAGCTCCAGGGACAGGGGGGTCCTACGAGCAGTACTTC | CASSEAPGTGGSYEQYF
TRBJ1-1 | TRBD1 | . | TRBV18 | TGTGCCAGCTCACCATCCCCAGGGGGCGGGACTGAAGCTTTCTTT | CASSPSPGGGTEAFF
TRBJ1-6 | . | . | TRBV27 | TGTGCCACGAAAGGCAGGGGCTCCGATAATTCACCCCTCCACTTT | CATKGRGSDNSPLHF